The clone carrying this T cell receptor beta chain has ten or more counts. No antigen is known for it. The CDR3 totals 13 residues. Germline CDR1 DFQATT, CDR2 SNEGSKA (reference sequence). Trimming cost V 6 bases and J 2 bases, with 11 bases left between them. TCRdb re-called the 5' RACE reads with MiXCR, one entry per CDR3 protein. The table lists 100,000 to 110,000 distinct CDR3 sequences, 4.4% of them singletons. The record originates from a study of spatial heterogeneity in lung cancer. Overall study results and limits: Expanded intratumoral alpha and beta TCR counts tracked tumor mutation counts.

Stated time point: sample taken at primary tumor resection. The donors comprised about 74 untreated early-stage non-small cell lung cancer patients. J is TRBJ1-5 and V is TRBV20-1, with D possibly TRBD1 on 6 matching bases. The origin of this receptor is a male donor with early-stage non-small cell lung cancer. This specimen was lung tumor tissue, taken at surgery. CDR3 sequence reads: CSAQRGGNQPQHF. CDR3 DNA: TGCAGTGCCCAGAGGGGGGGCAATCAGCCCCAGCATTTT.